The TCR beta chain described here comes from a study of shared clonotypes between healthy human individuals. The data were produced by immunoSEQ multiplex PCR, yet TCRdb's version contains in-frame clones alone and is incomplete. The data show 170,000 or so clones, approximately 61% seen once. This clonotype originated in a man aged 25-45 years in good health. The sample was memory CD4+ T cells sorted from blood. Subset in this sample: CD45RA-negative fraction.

CDR3: CASTPGEESSYEQYF. The CDR3 DNA is TGCGCCAGCACCCCCGGGGAGGAGAGCTCCTACGAGCAGTACTTC. The rearrangement links TRBV5-1 to TRBJ2-7; D may be TRBD2 (6 bases). Trimming removed 6 bases from V and 0 bases from J, with 16 bases in between. The length of the CDR3 is 15 residues. Germline CDR1 is SGHRS and CDR2 is YFSETQ. Combining the CDR3 with reference TRBV5-1 and TRBJ2-7 gives the whole variable domain KAGVTQTPRYLIKTRGQQVTLSCSPISGHRSVSWYQQTPGQGLQFLFEYFSETQRNKGNFPGRFSGRQFSNSRSEMNVSTLELGDSALYLCASTPGEESSYEQYFGPGTRLTVT.